These T cell receptor beta chains were read from a single sample in a study of blood T cell repertoires in COVID-19. TCRdb keeps only in-frame clones here, not all; method: immunoSEQ multiplex PCR. The top ten clones hold 11% of a sample with some 180,000 clones, roughly 76% of them seen once. The specimen sequenced was peripheral blood. The receptors here all came from a woman aged 40 to 55 with COVID-19, enrolled during active disease. Both conserved end residues are part of each CDR3. A D gene is named only where the DNA matches it firmly. The listing skips clone size in some rows; elsewhere it reads once, few, many or a size class.

j_gene | d_gene | abundance | v_gene | CDR3nt | CDR3aa
TRBJ1-2 | - | - | TRBV6-4 | TGTGCCAGCAGTGACTCGGGTAGCCTCAATGGCTACACCTTC | CASSDSGSLNGYTF
TRBJ1-2 | - | - | TRBV11-2 | TGTGCCAGCAGCTTAGTGGGTCGGGCAGGGAGGAATGGCTACACCTTC | CASSLVGRAGRNGYTF
TRBJ2-1 | TRBD2 | - | TRBV4-2 | TGTGCCAGCAGCCAAGACCCCCTAGCGGGGGGGCGCAATGAGCAGTTCTTC | CASSQDPLAGGRNEQFF
TRBJ2-1 | TRBD1 | - | TRBV10-1 | TGCGCCAGCAGTGGGACAGGGCCGAGCAATGAGCAGTTCTTC | CASSGTGPSNEQFF
TRBJ2-3 | - | - | TRBV5-4 | TGTGCCAGCAGCTCGACAGGACCCACAGATACGCAGTATTTT | CASSSTGPTDTQYF
TRBJ1-5 | TRBD1 | - | TRBV6-5 | TGTGCCAGCAGTCCCCGGGACAGGGCTTTTCAGCCCCAGCATTTT | CASSPRDRAFQPQHF
TRBJ1-2 | - | - | TRBV7-8 | TGTGCCAGCAGCTTAGGGTCGATCGGGAGCCTCTATGGCTACACCTTC | CASSLGSIGSLYGYTF
TRBJ1-5 | TRBD1 | - | TRBV27 | TGTGCCACCCGACAGGGCGTCCATCAGCCCCAGCATTTT | CATRQGVHQPQHF
TRBJ2-7 | TRBD2 | - | TRBV28 | TGTGCCAGCAGGACCTCCGGGACTAGCGGATACGAGCAGTACTTC | CASRTSGTSGYEQYF
TRBJ2-1 | - | few | TRBV7-3 | TGTGCCAGCAGCCCTGGGCAAATTTACAATGAGCAGTTCTTC | CASSPGQIYNEQFF
TRBJ2-2 | TRBD1 | few | TRBV3-1/TRBV3-2 | TGTGCCAGCAGCCAAGAGTATTTAGGACAGGGGGCATCGAACACCGGGGAGCTGTTTTTT | CASSQEYLGQGASNTGELFF
TRBJ2-1 | TRBD1 | once | TRBV2 | TGTGCCAGCAGGACAGGGGGAACCAATGAGCAGTTCTTC | CASRTGGTNEQFF
TRBJ2-5 | - | - | TRBV7-3 | TGTGCCAGCAGCTCCCAACCGACCCTAGCGAGTCAAGAGACCCAGTACTTC | CASSSQPTLASQETQYF
TRBJ2-7 | TRBD2 | - | TRBV2 | TGTGCCAGCACCCCAGCGGGAGGGACCTACGAGCAGTACTTC | CASTPAGGTYEQYF
TRBJ2-5 | - | few | TRBV5-6 | TGTGCCAGCAGCTTGAGTCTACAAGAGACCCAGTACTTC | CASSLSLQETQYF
TRBJ2-1 | - | - | TRBV19 | TGTGCCACTACAGGCCGAAACAGAGTTTACAATGAGCAGTTCTTC | CATTGRNRVYNEQFF
TRBJ1-2 | - | - | TRBV7-6 | TGTGCCAGCAGCTTGGAGGGGACTAGCTACACCTTC | CASSLEGTSYTF
TRBJ2-1 | - | once | TRBV28 | TGTGCCAGCAGTTCGCCACAGGGCGCCTCCTACAATGAGCAGTTCTTC | CASSSPQGASYNEQFF
TRBJ2-5 | TRBD1 | - | TRBV2 | TGTGCCAGCAGAGAACCGGGACAGTCAGTGGAGACCCAGTACTTC | CASREPGQSVETQYF
TRBJ1-6 | - | - | TRBV27 | TGTGCCAGCAGTTTATCAGCAGGGGCAGGGTCACCCCTCCACTTT | CASSLSAGAGSPLHF
TRBJ2-2 | TRBD2 | once | TRBV11-2 | TGTGCCAGCAGCTTAGTCAGAACTAGCGGGAGGGAGAACACCGGGGAGCTGTTTTTT | CASSLVRTSGRENTGELFF
TRBJ1-5 | - | - | TRBV27 | TGTGCCAGCAGTTTGCGGGAGAATCAGCCCCAGCATTTT | CASSLRENQPQHF
TRBJ1-2 | - | - | TRBV12-3/TRBV12-4 | TGTGCCAGCAGTTTATTAGGGGGCTATGGCTACACCTTC | CASSLLGGYGYTF
TRBJ2-3 | TRBD2 | - | TRBV2 | TGTGCCAGCGTCGCGGGAGGAGGCACAGATACGCAGTATTTT | CASVAGGGTDTQYF
TRBJ2-7 | - | - | TRBV7-8 | TGTGCCAGCAGCTTAGTTAGCGCTCAGTACGAGCAGTACTTC | CASSLVSAQYEQYF
TRBJ1-2 | - | - | TRBV27 | TGTGCCAGCAGTACCCGGCAGGGGAATGGCTACACCTTC | CASSTRQGNGYTF
TRBJ2-3 | - | - | TRBV7-8 | TGTGCCAGCAGCTACGGATTGCGGGGTAAATTCACAGATACGCAGTATTTT | CASSYGLRGKFTDTQYF
TRBJ2-1 | - | - | TRBV4-1 | TGCGCCAGCAGCTTCCCGAGCTCCTACAATGAGCAGTTCTTC | CASSFPSSYNEQFF
TRBJ1-1 | TRBD1 | - | TRBV5-1 | TGCGCCAGCAGCTTGGGGACAGGGCCCGACACTGAAGCTTTCTTT | CASSLGTGPDTEAFF